The text below deals with one T cell receptor beta chain. These data come from a study of T cell responses to AZD1222 COVID-19 vaccine. Germline V gene data show CDR1 as KGHSH and CDR2 as LQKENI. With V trimmed by 3 bases and J by 6 bases, 2 bases remained unmatched. CDR3 length equals 14 residues. Assay: immunoSEQ multiplex PCR; the TCRdb copy retains only in-frame clones and omits some. Of 110,000 or so clones listed, 88% were seen once; the top ten hold 3.5%. This sequence originates from an adult who received the AZD1222 COVID-19 vaccine. Sequences were derived from peripheral blood, sampled 28 days after the second AZD1222 dose. The rearrangement links TRBV18 to TRBJ1-4; 9 nucleotides align to TRBD1. The CDR3 here is CASSPTGGHEKLFF. The DNA of the CDR3 is TGTGCCAGCTCACCGACAGGGGGGCATGAAAAACTGTTTTTT.